The 21 T cell receptor beta chains below all came from one sample that was sequenced in a study of T cells in Graves' hyperthyroidism and ophthalmopathy. Amplification of TCR beta CDR3 regions was performed using RNA transcripts as template. A set of HTBI primers served as the primers for a first-round RT-PCR of the TCR CDR3. TCRdb called the multiplex PCR reads again in MiXCR, with one record for every CDR3 protein. The data contain hundreds of thousands of distinct CDR3 sequences, around a quarter of them singletons. Sequenced input: blood. The receptors come from a woman aged 25 to 45 with Graves' ophthalmopathy.

This clonotype was picked up many times. This sequence joins TRBV30 and TRBJ2-2; a weak D match, TRBD1 (5 bases). The CDR3 has 18 residues. The ends were cut back, 0 bases at V and 6 bases at J, with 23 bases in the middle. Germline-derived CDR1 and CDR2 are GTSNPN and SVGIG (reference sequence). The CDR3 DNA follows: TGTGCCTGGAGTGTGCTCCTGGGGCCAAAGGGTTGGGCCGGGGAGCTGTTTTTT. Translating it yields CAWSVLLGPKGWAGELFF.

This clonotype was seen repeatedly, ten times or more. The chain is built from TRBV6-2 or TRBV6-3 and TRBJ2-2, with D perhaps TRBD1 (6 bases). The CDR3 has 15 amino acids. V shed 6 bases and J shed 1 base, with 12 bases lying between them. Germline CDR1 is MNHEY and CDR2 is SVGEGT. Here the CDR3 reads CASSLTGLNTGELFF. CDR3 nucleotide sequence: TGTGCCAGCAGCCTCACAGGGTTGAACACCGGGGAGCTGTTTTTT.

In this sample, this clonotype turned up many times. Germline is not matched at one junction end, which may reflect a read error. The gene calls are TRBV5-1 and TRBJ2-5; 8 nucleotides line up with TRBD1. Germline loops: CDR1 SGHRS, CDR2 YFSETQ. CDR3 size: 13 residues. The CDR3 DNA is TGTGCCAGCAGCCTGGACAGGGCAGAGACCCAGTACTTC. Amino acids: CASSLDRAETQYF. The full variable domain, in which reference TRBV5-1 and TRBJ2-5 provide the parts outside the CDR3, is KAGVTQTPRYLIKTRGQQVTLSCSPISGHRSVSWYQQTPGQGLQFLFEYFSETQRNKGNFPGRFSGRQFSNSRSEMNVSTLELGDSALYLCASSLDRAETQYFGPGTRLLVL.

The chain links TRBV19 to TRBJ1-5; D gene uncertain. The V end was cut by 3 bases, the J end by 9 bases, with 15 bases between. Germline V gene data show CDR1 as LNHDA and CDR2 as SQIVND (reference sequence). This CDR3 spans 14 amino acids. The CDR3 protein is CASSMGLTSGPQHF. CDR3 sequence (DNA): TGTGCCAGTAGTATGGGCCTCACCTCGGGGCCCCAGCATTTT.

This clonotype was counted many times. V gene TRBV25-1 combines with J gene TRBJ1-3; D possibly corresponds to TRBD1 (6 bases). This CDR3 region has 14 residues. Trimming pared 7 bases from V and 8 bases from J, leaving 18 bases between. The V gene's germline CDR1 is MGHDK and CDR2 SYGVNS. CDR3 region: CASTGVGTGDTIYF. The CDR3, as DNA: TGTGCCAGCACAGGGGTGGGAACGGGTGACACCATATATTTT.

This clonotype was detected many times. The CDR3 sequence is CASSWARAYQETQYF. The DNA of the CDR3 is TGTGCCAGCAGCTGGGCCAGGGCGTACCAAGAGACCCAGTACTTC. The chain uses TRBV7-2 and TRBJ2-5; TRBD1 might be the D (5 bases). Germline V gene sequence: CDR1 SGHTA, CDR2 FQGNSA. This CDR3 contains 15 residues. Trimming took 4 bases from V and 0 from J, leaving 12 bases between them.

V gene TRBV27 combines with J gene TRBJ2-5, with TRBD1 as a possible D gene (6 bases). This CDR3 is built from 15 residues. V was cut by 6 bases and J by 2 bases, with 16 bases left in between. Germline V gene sequence: CDR1 MNHEY, CDR2 SMNVEV (reference sequence). Here the CDR3 DNA reads TGTGCCAGCAGCCCACGGACAGAGGATCAAGAGACCCAGTACTTC. It encodes CASSPRTEDQETQYF.

This clonotype was counted many times. CDR3 region: CASSLGRQGARVTEAFF. The CDR3 DNA reads as TGTGCCAGCAGCTTAGGTCGGCAGGGGGCGCGGGTAACTGAAGCTTTCTTT. V is TRBV7-8 and J is TRBJ1-1; 8 nucleotides agree with TRBD1. This CDR3 region has 17 residues. The germline gives CDR1 SGHVS, CDR2 FQNEAQ. V shed 1 base, J shed 5 bases, and the junction held 12 bases outside the gene matches. The full variable domain, in which reference TRBV7-8 and TRBJ1-1 provide the parts outside the CDR3, is GAGVSQSPRYKVAKRGQDVALRCDPISGHVSLFWYQQALGQGPEFLTYFQNEAQLDKSGLPSDRFFAERPEGSVSTLKIQRTQQEDSAVYLCASSLGRQGARVTEAFFGQGTRLTVV.

This clonotype was detected a few times. This chain connects TRBV30 to TRBJ2-7, with 7 positions matching TRBD1. The CDR3 is 14 amino acids. Looked up from germline, CDR1 is GTSNPN and CDR2 is SVGIG (reference sequence). J was trimmed by 7 bases and V by 0 bases; bases with no gene match: 9. The DNA of the CDR3 is TGTGCCTGGAGTGTCGGACAGGTCTCCCAGGAGCAGTACTTC. It codes for CAWSVGQVSQEQYF.

This clonotype was seen at least ten times. The chain uses TRBV11-2 and TRBJ1-1; no reliable D call. Germline-derived CDR1 and CDR2 are SGHAT and FQNNGV. Trimming stripped 9 bases from V and 0 bases from J, with 5 bases between. This CDR3 contains 11 residues. DNA for the CDR3: TGTGCCAGTTTATTGAACACTGAAGCTTTCTTT. Translating gives CASLLNTEAFF. The variable domain in full, with the rest retrieved from reference TRBV11-2 and TRBJ1-1, is EAGVAQSPRYKIIEKRQSVAFWCNPISGHATLYWYQQILGQGPKLLIQFQNNGVVDDSQLPKDRFSAERLKGVDSTLKIQPAKLEDSAVYLCASLLNTEAFFGQGTRLTVV.

This clonotype showed up many times. The rearrangement uses TRBV28 and TRBJ1-2, with 10 bases matching TRBD1. V lost 7 bases and J lost 2; bases outside the gene matches: 16. The CDR3 has 18 amino acids. Germline V gene sequence: CDR1 MDHEN, CDR2 SYDVKM. The CDR3 protein is CASTKRRDRGLRNYGYTF. The CDR3 region has the DNA TGTGCCAGCACCAAACGCCGGGACAGGGGTTTGAGGAACTATGGCTACACCTTC.

A few counts support this clonotype. V is TRBV27 and J is TRBJ2-7; 9 bases are shared with TRBD1. With V trimmed by 6 bases and J by 4 bases, 4 bases remained unmatched. CDR1 MNHEY and CDR2 SMNVEV come from the germline V gene (reference sequence). The CDR3 runs to 13 residues. In DNA form, the CDR3 reads TGTGCCAGCAGGGACAGGGGTGGGTACGAGCAGTACTTC. This codes for CASRDRGGYEQYF.

This clonotype occurred many times. The chain links TRBV18 to TRBJ2-7; no clear D. This CDR3 spans 12 amino acids. Trimming removed 1 base from V and 4 bases from J, with 5 bases in between. Germline V gene sequence: CDR1 KGHSH, CDR2 LQKENI. The CDR3 DNA reads as TGTGCCAGCTCACCACAAGTTTACGAGCAGTACTTC. Translation gives CASSPQVYEQYF.

This clonotype has ten or more counts. The chain combines TRBV20-1 with TRBJ1-2; D unresolved. Germline lookup yields CDR1 DFQATT and CDR2 SNEGSKA (reference sequence). Deletions cut 4 bases from V and 0 bases from J, with 15 bases between. There are 15 residues in the CDR3. CDR3 DNA sequence: TGCAGTGCTACTAATTGGACCCGAGCTAACTATGGCTACACCTTC. Its translation: CSATNWTRANYGYTF.

This clonotype appeared once. The chain employs TRBV24-1 and TRBJ1-1, with a weak D call TRBD1 (5 bases). The CDR3 extends over 13 amino acids. Trimming removed 10 bases from V and 5 bases from J, with 16 bases in between. The V gene's germline CDR1 is KGHDR and CDR2 SFDVKD. The CDR3 DNA follows: TGTGCCACGTTTCTCAGGGCGAGGACTGAAGCTTTCTTT. This codes for CATFLRARTEAFF.

This clonotype was observed at least ten times. The rearrangement uses TRBV6-4 and TRBJ2-2; D not resolved. Germline CDR1 MRHNA, CDR2 SNTAGT. The CDR3 is made up of 16 amino acids. V lost 4 bases to trimming and J lost 6 bases, with 18 bases between them. CDR3 coding DNA: TGTGCCAGCAGTGTACAAGTTACTACAACGCCCGGGGAGCTGTTTTTT. This sequence encodes CASSVQVTTTPGELFF.

The sample holds a few counts of this clonotype. The chain links TRBV12-3 or TRBV12-4 to TRBJ1-2, with TRBD1 identical over 8 bases. This CDR3 region has 14 residues. The V segment lost 3 bases and the J segment 4 bases; nucleotides outside the gene matches: 4. The CDR3 reads CASSFRQGIYGYTF. DNA of the CDR3: TGTGCCAGCAGTTTTCGACAGGGGATCTATGGCTACACCTTC.

This clonotype was seen a few times. J is TRBJ1-1 and V is TRBV4-2, with 9 bases aligning to TRBD1. The V segment lost 4 bases and the J segment 6 bases; nucleotides outside the gene matches: 3. The CDR3 sequence is 13 residues long. The germline gives CDR1 LGHNA, CDR2 YNFKEQ. Here the CDR3 reads CASSPNRGPEAFF. CDR3 sequence (DNA): TGTGCCAGCAGCCCAAACAGGGGGCCTGAAGCTTTCTTT.

This clonotype was counted at least ten times. The chain is built from TRBV27 and TRBJ2-2; weak D call: TRBD2 (6 bases). CDR1 is MNHEY and CDR2 is SMNVEV in the germline V gene (reference sequence). This CDR3 has 16 amino acids. The ends were cut back, 2 bases at V and 7 bases at J, with 17 bases in the middle. Here the CDR3 DNA reads TGTGCCAGCAGTTTAAAAGGCGGGGCGGGTAGCGGGGAGCTGTTTTTT. Its translation: CASSLKGGAGSGELFF.

V usage is TRBV30 and J usage is TRBJ1-1, with 9 bases fitting TRBD1. Germline CDR1 and CDR2: GTSNPN and SVGIG (reference sequence). CDR3 length equals 14 residues. V trimming: 8 bases; J trimming: 4 bases; junction bases outside the gene matches: 11. The CDR3 nucleotides are TGTGCCGCCGAGGTGGGACAGGGCTTCACTGAAGCTTTCTTT. Its protein product is CAAEVGQGFTEAFF. Full variable domain (outside the CDR3, taken from reference TRBV30 and TRBJ1-1): SQTIHQWPATLVQPVGSPLSLECTVEGTSNPNLYWYRQAAGRGLQLLFYSVGIGQISSEVPQNLSASRPQDRQFILSSKKLLLSDSGFYLCAAEVGQGFTEAFFGQGTRLTVV.

The V call is TRBV7-9, the J call TRBJ2-5; TRBD1 or TRBD2 may be the D gene (5 bases each). The CDR3 loop spans 15 amino acids. The V and J ends lost 0 bases and 4 bases respectively, with 12 bases between them. Germline assignment: CDR1 SEHNR and CDR2 FQNEAQ (reference sequence). Here the CDR3 reads CASSLAGAGGETQYF. In DNA form, the CDR3 reads TGTGCCAGCAGCTTAGCAGGGGCCGGAGGAGAGACCCAGTACTTC.